This TCR beta chain was found in a study of identical twins. Study-wide points: Twin sharing of out-of-frame TCR alpha was underestimated by models in monozygotic pairs.

Germline CDR1 reads MNHNS; CDR2 reads SASEGT. The CDR3 runs to 17 residues. Trimming pared 2 bases from V and 1 base from J, leaving 15 bases between. In this sample, this clonotype turned up a few times. The antigen remains unidentified. TCRdb itself ran the 5' RACE reads through MiXCR, one entry per CDR3 protein. Of around 370,000 distinct CDR3 sequences in the sample, roughly 9% were seen once. Specimen: naive T cells sorted from blood. This chain uses TRBV6-1 with TRBJ1-5; tentative D call: TRBD1 (6 bases). The origin of this receptor is a woman aged 50 to 65 in good health. CDR3 region: CASSEPIRGLSNQPQHF. CDR3 DNA sequence: TGTGCCAGCAGTGAACCTATCAGGGGTTTAAGCAATCAGCCCCAGCATTTT.